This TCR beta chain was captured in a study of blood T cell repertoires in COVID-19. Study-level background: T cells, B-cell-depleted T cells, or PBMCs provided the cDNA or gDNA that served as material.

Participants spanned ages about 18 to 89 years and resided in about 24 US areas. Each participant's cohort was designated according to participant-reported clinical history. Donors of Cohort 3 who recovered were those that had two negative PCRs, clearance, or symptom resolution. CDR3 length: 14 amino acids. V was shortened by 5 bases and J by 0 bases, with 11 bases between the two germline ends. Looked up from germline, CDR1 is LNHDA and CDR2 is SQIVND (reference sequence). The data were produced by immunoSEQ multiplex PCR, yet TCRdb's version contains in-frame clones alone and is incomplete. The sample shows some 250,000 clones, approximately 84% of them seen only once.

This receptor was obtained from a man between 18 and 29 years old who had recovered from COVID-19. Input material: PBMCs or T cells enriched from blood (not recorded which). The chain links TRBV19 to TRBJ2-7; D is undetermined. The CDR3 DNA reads TGTGCCAGTAGTTTGACCGGGTCCTCCTACGAGCAGTACTTC. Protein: CASSLTGSSYEQYF.